This entry lists 4 T cell receptor beta chains sequenced from one sample in a study of T cell responses to AZD1222 COVID-19 vaccine. The assay was immunoSEQ multiplex PCR, and TCRdb's table has in-frame clones only and misses some. The data contain about 140,000 clones, roughly nine tenths of them singletons. This sample comprised peripheral blood, obtained on day 0 of AZD1222 vaccination. The receptors come from an adult in good health.

This chain uses TRBV19 with TRBJ2-7, with TRBD2 matching over 14 bases. V was pared by 7 bases and J by 2 bases, with 13 bases of the junction left unmatched. Germline assignment: CDR1 LNHDA and CDR2 SQIVND (reference sequence). The CDR3 runs 18 residues. Here the CDR3 DNA reads TGTGCCAGTACGCCTAGCGGGACTAGCGGGGGTCCAGCCTACGAGCAGTACTTC. It encodes CASTPSGTSGGPAYEQYF.

This chain links TRBV18 with TRBJ1-6; D not certain. CDR1 is KGHSH and CDR2 is LQKENI in the germline V gene. The CDR3 extends over 15 amino acids. V lost 3 bases and J lost 7, with 13 bases in between. The CDR3 sequence is CASSPWNVPNSPLHF. The CDR3 region has the DNA TGTGCCAGCTCACCTTGGAACGTACCGAATTCACCCCTCCACTTT.

In nucleotides, the CDR3 is TGTGCCAGCACAGGGAGCACTGAAGCTTTCTTT. This sequence encodes CASTGSTEAFF. The chain combines TRBV27 with TRBJ1-1; a possible D gene is TRBD1 (5 bases). The CDR3 covers 11 residues. Germline V gives CDR1 MNHEY, CDR2 SMNVEV (reference sequence). Deletions cut 7 bases from V and 4 bases from J, with 7 bases between.

This clone was found a few times. V and J are TRBV11-3 and TRBJ1-1; 7 bases align to TRBD1. With 0 bases clipped from V and 5 bases from J, the junction kept 3 bases outside the gene matches. CDR1 is SGHNT, CDR2 YENEEA, per germline. This CDR3 spans 14 amino acids. In DNA, the CDR3 is TGTGCCAGCAGCTTAGAACAGGGGAATACTGAAGCTTTCTTT. Its translation is CASSLEQGNTEAFF.